This TCR beta chain was profiled in a study of blood T cells in healthy people across ages. This clonotype was observed a single time. Its antigen is undetermined. CDR3 length: 16 amino acids. Germline assignment: CDR1 SQVTM and CDR2 ANQGSEA. There were at least 6 micrograms of total RNA extracted from every sample. The study, taken as a whole, reports: Significant beta diversity loss was already apparent by age approximately 37, declining roughly linearly.

For the second PCR, which ran for about 7 to 12 cycles, a sample-barcoded 5' primer and a J-beta primer mix were used. TCRdb reprocessed the 5' RACE reads via MiXCR and lists one record per CDR3 protein. Of approximately 1.5 million distinct CDR3 sequences in the sample, approximately 43% were seen once. The sample was blood. The chain has TRBV29-1 and TRBJ2-1, with unresolved D. The closer fit of TRBJ2-7 to the DNA end suggests the J call may be wrong. This receptor was obtained from a woman in her late teens or twenties in good health. The CDR3 reads CSVEAPEESSYNEQYF. CDR3 DNA sequence: TGCAGCGTTGAAGCACCCGAGGAGAGTTCCTACAATGAGCAGTACTTC.